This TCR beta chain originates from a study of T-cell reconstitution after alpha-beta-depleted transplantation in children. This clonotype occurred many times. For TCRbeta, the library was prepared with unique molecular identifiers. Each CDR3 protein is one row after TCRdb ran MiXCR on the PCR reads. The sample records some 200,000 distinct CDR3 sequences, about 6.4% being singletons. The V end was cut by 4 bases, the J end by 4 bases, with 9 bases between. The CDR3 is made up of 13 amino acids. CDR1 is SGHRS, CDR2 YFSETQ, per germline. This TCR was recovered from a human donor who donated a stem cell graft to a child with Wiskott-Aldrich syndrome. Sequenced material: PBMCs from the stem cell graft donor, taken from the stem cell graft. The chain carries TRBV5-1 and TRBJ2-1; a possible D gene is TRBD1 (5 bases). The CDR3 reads CASSAGFYNEQFF. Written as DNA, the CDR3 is TGCGCCAGCAGCGCAGGGTTTTACAATGAGCAGTTCTTC.